The 24 T cell receptor beta chains below come from one sample, sequenced in a study of metastatic and nonmetastatic thyroid tumors (dated by TCRdb to about 2020). Libraries were made using PCR. Sequenced on an Illumina HiSeq 4000. Through fastp at Q25 and MiXCR, TCRdb rebuilt clones from the public reads, retaining in-frame beta chains. For this sample the table gives tens of thousands of clones, of which over 15% were detected only once. About 13% of the sample goes to the ten largest clones. None of the patients had been given any treatment before thyroid surgery. Material for sequencing was tumor tissue. These TCRs come from a female donor with papillary thyroid cancer or a benign thyroid nodule (not recorded which). Some clones in this sample may be carry-over from other donors' samples.

This clone has a count of ten or more. The chain combines TRBV29-1 with TRBJ2-7; 10 bases are shared with TRBD1. This CDR3 comprises 13 residues. The junction had 2 bases not matched to a gene; V was cut back by 4 bases and J by 2 bases. Germline CDR1 SQVTM, CDR2 ANQGSEA. The CDR3 bases are TGCAGCGTTGCCGGGACAGGGGCCTACGAGCAGTACTTC. Translated, it gives CSVAGTGAYEQYF.

As regards this clone: A read error may account for a junction end that differs from germline. The chain employs TRBV6-1 and TRBJ2-7; 9 bases are shared with TRBD2. The length of the CDR3 is 17 residues. Germline V gene data show CDR1 as MNHNS and CDR2 as SASEGT. The CDR3 loop reads CAISKRTSAEHTYEQYF. CDR3 nucleotides: TGTGCCATCAGTAAACGGACTAGCGCGGAGCACACCTACGAGCAGTACTTC.

This clone was seen many times. In DNA, the CDR3 is TGTGCCATCAGTGAGTCGTGGGGGGCCTACAATGAGCAGTTCTTC. This codes for CAISESWGAYNEQFF. V and J are TRBV10-3 and TRBJ2-1; tentative D call: TRBD2 (6 bases). Germline CDR1 reads ENHRY; CDR2 reads SYGVKD. This CDR3 contains 15 residues. The germline V and J ends were trimmed by 0 bases and 2 bases, with 8 bases remaining between them.

There are a few counts of this clone. A much larger clonotype is one base distant, so this may be a read error. The chain carries TRBV5-1 and TRBJ1-1; 11 bases fit TRBD1. Looked up from germline, CDR1 is SGHRS and CDR2 is YFSETQ. The V segment lost 2 bases and the J segment 4 bases; nucleotides outside the gene matches: 4. This CDR3 comprises 15 residues. The CDR3 region is CASSFGDRGITEAFF. The CDR3 nucleotides read TGCGCCAGCAGCTTTGGGGACAGGGGGATCACTGAAGCTTTCTTT.

Relative to its sample, this clone is medium-sized (0.01 to 0.1%). This sequence joins TRBV5-1 and TRBJ2-7, with no clear D. The germline V gene has CDR1 SGHRS and CDR2 YFSETQ. CDR3 length equals 13 residues. Trimming pared 4 bases from V and 3 bases from J, leaving 11 bases between. This chain's CDR3 is CASSPRLDYEQYF. The DNA for the CDR3 is TGCGCCAGCAGCCCTAGGTTGGACTACGAGCAGTACTTC.

This clone was counted ten times or more. The chain couples TRBV9 to TRBJ2-7, with a tentative D call TRBD2 (5 bases). V was trimmed by 2 bases and J by 3 bases, leaving 12 bases between them. The V gene's germline CDR1 is SGDLS and CDR2 YYNGEE. The CDR3 totals 14 residues. The CDR3 is CASSVLAAGYEQYF. In DNA, the CDR3 is TGTGCCAGCAGCGTTCTGGCGGCGGGCTACGAGCAGTACTTC.

This clone was observed a handful of times. The V gene is TRBV5-1, the J gene TRBJ2-7, with D perhaps TRBD1 (6 bases). The CDR3 runs to 12 residues. V gave up 2 bases and J gave up 3 bases, with 6 bases separating them. Per the germline V gene, CDR1 is SGHRS and CDR2 is YFSETQ. The CDR3 protein is CASSLQGYEQYF. CDR3 bases: TGCGCCAGCAGCTTACAGGGCTACGAGCAGTACTTC.

This clone was picked up one time. A much larger clone sits a single nucleotide away, making a read error possible. Other nucleotide sequences from this sample produce the same CDR3. The chain recombines TRBV18 with TRBJ2-3, with 9 bases fitting TRBD1. The CDR3 consists of 17 residues. After removal of 0 bases from V and 4 bases from J, the junction contained 8 bases not matched to a gene. Germline V gene sequence: CDR1 KGHSH, CDR2 LQKENI. CDR3 loop: CASSPPTGQGGADTQYF. In nucleotides, the CDR3 is TGTGCCAGCTCACCACCGACGGGACAGGGTGGTGCAGATACGCAGTATTTT.

About this clone itself: This may arise from a read error, as a much more abundant clone is one base away. The chain carries TRBV3-1 and TRBJ2-3; the D call may be TRBD1 or TRBD2 (5 bases each). The V gene's germline CDR1 is LGHDT and CDR2 YNNKEL (reference sequence). The CDR3 loop spans 16 amino acids. V was pared by 5 bases and J by 0 bases, with 15 bases between. In DNA form, the CDR3 reads TGTGCCAGCAGCACGGGACGTTGGTCTAGCACAGATACGCAGTATTTT. It is translated as CASSTGRWSSTDTQYF.

This clone was detected ten times or more. This chain connects TRBV6-1 to TRBJ1-2, with D possibly being TRBD1 (5 bases). The CDR3 length is 19 residues. Germline V gene data show CDR1 as MNHNS and CDR2 as SASEGT. V was pared by 2 bases and J by 5 bases, with 27 bases between. The CDR3: CASSEPFQGSRLTSYGYTF. Written as DNA, the CDR3 is TGTGCCAGCAGTGAACCTTTTCAGGGTTCTCGCTTAACCTCTTATGGCTACACCTTC.

This clone was detected only a few times. This sequence joins TRBV6-6 and TRBJ2-1, with 14 bases fitting TRBD2. There are 17 residues in the CDR3. CDR1 and CDR2 from the germline V gene are MNHNY and SVGAGI (reference sequence). Losses at the gene ends were 6 bases for V and 6 bases for J; bases not matched to a gene: 10. The CDR3 DNA reads TGTGCCAGCAGCTCCAGGACTAGCGGGGGGCCGGGCAATGAGCAGTTCTTC. It yields the protein CASSSRTSGGPGNEQFF.

This sequence joins TRBV19 and TRBJ2-3; perhaps TRBD2 as D (6 bases). The CDR3 loop spans 13 amino acids. Germline loops: CDR1 LNHDA, CDR2 SQIVND (reference sequence). The V and J ends lost 9 bases and 2 bases respectively, with 12 bases between them. The CDR3 region is CASRDFLTDTQYF. CDR3 nucleotide sequence: TGTGCCAGCAGGGACTTCCTCACAGATACGCAGTATTTT.

The chain couples TRBV20-1 to TRBJ1-1, with 7 bases lining up with TRBD1. CDR1 and CDR2 (germline): DFQATT, SNEGSKA (reference sequence). This CDR3 is 14 amino acids long. V dropped 6 bases and J dropped 0; count of bases not matched to a gene: 7. The CDR3, as DNA: TGCAGTGCCAATACCGGGACAGTGAACACTGAAGCTTTCTTT. Protein: CSANTGTVNTEAFF.

In its sample, this clone was seen many times. J is TRBJ1-6 and V is TRBV6-1; perhaps TRBD1 as D (5 bases). Germline V gene lookup returns CDR1 MNHNS and CDR2 SASEGT. There are 15 residues in the CDR3. Trimming removed 7 bases from V and 8 bases from J, with 18 bases in between. In DNA, the CDR3 is TGTGCCAGCAAACACCGACAGTGGCAGGATTCACCCCTCCACTTT. This translates into CASKHRQWQDSPLHF.

Many counts were recorded for this clone. This clone may be a read error of a much larger clone one base away. The genes are TRBV6-5 and TRBJ1-3; TRBD1 aligns across 7 bases. The trim removed 1 base at V and 0 bases at J, leaving 9 bases unmatched. The CDR3 consists of 18 residues. Germline lookup yields CDR1 MNHEY and CDR2 SVGAGI. The CDR3 reads CASSYLGQGGASGNTIYF. The DNA of the CDR3 is TGTGCCAGCAGTTACTTGGGGCAGGGGGGAGCCTCTGGAAACACCATATATTTT.

This clone was seen many times. The chain couples TRBV20-1 to TRBJ1-1, with D maybe TRBD1 (5 bases). The V end was cut by 1 base, the J end by 5 bases, with 14 bases between. The CDR3 is 14 residues long. The V gene's germline CDR1 is DFQATT and CDR2 SNEGSKA (reference sequence). CDR3 sequence reads: CSARGIRGRTEAFF. As DNA, the CDR3 is TGCAGTGCTAGAGGGATAAGGGGAAGGACTGAAGCTTTCTTT.

This clone has a handful of counts. One base away lies a much larger clone, so this may be a sequencing read error. The sample has other DNA sequences that encode this CDR3 too. This rearrangement joins TRBV10-3 to TRBJ2-7, with 7 bases lining up with TRBD1. Germline V CDR1 and CDR2: ENHRY, SYGVKD. The CDR3 spans 12 residues. In DNA, the CDR3 is TGTGCCATCAGTGAACAGGGGAAAACAATCTTTTTC. This gives the protein CAISEQGKTIFF.

This clone was counted ten times or more. CDR3 sequence: CASSLFRGEDEQYF. The CDR3, as DNA: TGTGCCAGCAGCTTATTCAGGGGAGAGGACGAGCAGTACTTC. J is TRBJ2-7 and V is TRBV11-2, with a tentative D call TRBD1 (6 bases). The CDR3 totals 14 residues. Germline CDR1 reads SGHAT; CDR2 reads FQNNGV. V lost 2 bases and J lost 5, with 13 bases in between.

This clone rates as medium-sized. This rearrangement joins TRBV6-1 to TRBJ1-2; perhaps TRBD1 as D (5 bases). The germline V and J ends were trimmed by 6 bases and 4 bases, with 15 bases remaining between them. This CDR3 contains 14 residues. The V gene's germline CDR1 is MNHNS and CDR2 SASEGT. CDR3 in DNA: TGTGCCAGCAGCTCCGACGACAGTACCTATGGCTACACCTTC. Translation: CASSSDDSTYGYTF.

This clone was seen at least ten times. The rearrangement links TRBV29-1 to TRBJ1-1; tentative D call: TRBD1 (6 bases). With 7 bases removed from V and 1 base from J, the gap between germline ends came to 16 bases. Germline-derived CDR1 and CDR2 are SQVTM and ANQGSEA. The CDR3 length is 14 residues. CDR3 sequence (DNA): TGCAGCGCCAGAACAGGGAGAAGGAACACTGAAGCTTTCTTT. Translation gives CSARTGRRNTEAFF.

This clone appeared many times. The chain combines TRBV20-1 with TRBJ2-1, with 7 bases aligning to TRBD2. The CDR3 has 16 amino acids. Germline CDR1 DFQATT, CDR2 SNEGSKA (reference sequence). The junction had 20 bases not matched to a gene; V was cut back by 6 bases and J by 9 bases. CDR3: CSAAPPSGAGDGEQFF. The CDR3 DNA reads as TGCAGTGCAGCCCCGCCAAGCGGGGCGGGGGATGGTGAGCAGTTCTTC.

This clone showed up many times. The genes are TRBV20-1 and TRBJ2-5; 8 bases agree with TRBD2. Germline CDR1 reads DFQATT; CDR2 reads SNEGSKA (reference sequence). This CDR3 spans 16 amino acids. The trim removed 6 bases at V and 1 base at J, leaving 13 bases unmatched. Here the CDR3 reads CSATERRRGGQETQYF. The CDR3, as DNA: TGCAGTGCAACCGAGAGGCGTCGGGGGGGCCAAGAGACCCAGTACTTC.

This clone has more than one count but fewer than ten. This may stem from a read error, because a much larger clone lies one nucleotide away. J is TRBJ2-3 and V is TRBV20-1; TRBD1 might be the D (5 bases). The CDR3 runs to 12 residues. CDR1 DFQATT and CDR2 SNEGSKA come from the germline V gene (reference sequence). The V gene lost 6 bases and the J gene lost 4 bases, with 11 bases spanning the gap. CDR3 coding DNA: TGCAGTGCCGTCCCAGGGCCAGATACGCAGTATTTT. Amino acids: CSAVPGPDTQYF.

This clone has a handful of counts. The V and J genes are TRBV4-3 and TRBJ1-1; D ambiguous. Germline CDR1 is LGHNA and CDR2 is YSLEER. This CDR3 is built from 13 residues. Between the trimmed V and J ends, which lost 0 bases and 5 bases, there was a span of 7 bases. The chain's CDR3 is CASSQDLVTEAFF. In DNA form, the CDR3 reads TGCGCCAGCAGCCAAGATTTGGTAACTGAAGCTTTCTTT.